This TCR beta chain was profiled in a study of T cells in Graves' hyperthyroidism and ophthalmopathy (dated by TCRdb to between 2018 and 2021). About the investigation overall: Peripheral blood was collected at initial diagnosis, before any treatment. TCR V-J signatures able to tell the groups apart were searched for in a discovery cohort of approximately 95 patients, of whom more than 40 had Graves' ophthalmopathy and roughly 58 had stable Graves' hyperthyroidism. Prospective prediction of ophthalmopathy was tested in an independent validation cohort consisting of about 20 hyperthyroidism patients and some 15 patients who later progressed to ophthalmopathy. The 100 discovery patients were randomly split 7:3 into training and test sets. In about 6 Graves' hyperthyroidism patients, the study also compared T-cell repertoires from thyroid tissue with T-cell repertoires from blood. Following sampling, methimazole starting at 30 mg daily was given to hyperthyroidism patients, and high-dose intravenous methylprednisolone was given to ophthalmopathy patients. The paper describes TCR Vbeta CDR3 sequencing of more than 120 peripheral blood samples, made up of fewer than 50 ophthalmopathy patients, around 78 hyperthyroidism patients and 17 progressor patients. Points the paper makes about the study in general: No statistical method was used to fix the sample size in advance, and group allocation was not hidden from the investigators. Most expanded thyroid clonotypes (frequency above 0.001) were also detected in blood, a finding suggesting that blood repertoires may reflect thyroid immune responses. During validation, the model predicted progression to ophthalmopathy a median of roughly 7.1 months ahead of onset, with around 71% sensitivity and more than 72% specificity. A model built on a 13 V-J signature distinguished ophthalmopathy from stable hyperthyroidism, reaching around 88% sensitivity and approximately 83% specificity in cross-validation and 80%/75% in testing.

This clonotype was detected only a few times. Its antigen specificity is not known. Qualities for individual bases were not recorded, and no much larger clone is one base off. The TCR beta CDR3 regions were amplified from RNA transcripts. A first-round RT-PCR of the TCR CDR3 used the HTBI primer set with the Qiagen OneStep RT-PCR kit. Libraries were constructed in a second round of multiplex PCR, after which size selection and purification were performed. Sequencing of the libraries was done on an Illumina HiSeq2000 using paired-end 100 bp reads. The authors' pipeline ran thus. SOAPnuke was used to process the raw data, with reads discarded if the reads contained adapters or uncalled bases, had a mean Phred below 15, or lacked an exact constant-primer or identifier match. COPE v1.2.5 was used to merge high-quality paired reads, and clonotypes were defined as unique nucleotide sequences. MiTCR v1.1 was used to align the clonotypes against IMGT TRBV, TRBD and TRBJ reference segments. Analysis was restricted to V-J combinations with a frequency above 0.0001, which covered just over 98% of repertoires. The TCS score was defined as F50 (clonal expansion) divided by E x V (chaos), with BLOSUM62-based TCRdist calculated between CDR3 peptides within each V-J. Welch's t-statistics and random forest reduced 500 to 550 V-J features to roughly 13, which were used in a naive Bayes classifier (R e1071). The raw public data were reprocessed by TCRdb itself: fastp quality trimming at Q25, MiXCR clonotype calling, in-frame beta chains only. Identical CDR3 protein sequences are pooled into one entry, listed with their most common genes and DNA. These V and J calls derive from TCRdb rather than the authors' analysis. The sample data list 620,000 or so distinct CDR3 sequences, and around 13% of these were observed just once. Approximately 13% of the sample belongs to the ten largest clones.

In the ophthalmopathy patients, disease was moderately to severely active, with a Clinical Activity Score of 3 or more, a NOSPECS grade of 4 or more, and a duration of less than 3 months. Patients with uncontrolled infections, other autoimmune diseases, pregnancy or lactation were excluded. Diagnoses were based on clinical symptoms, serum thyroxine and TRAb, thyroid ultrasound and orbital computed tomography. PBMCs were isolated from about 10 ml of fresh peripheral blood by Ficoll-Paque density gradient centrifugation. Total RNA was extracted with Trizol reagent, and quality was checked on an Agilent 2100 Bioanalyzer. The CDR3 measures 14 amino acids from cysteine to phenylalanine. Only the CDR3 DNA is retained, 42 bases long and in frame from the first base. Reading the germline V gene (reference sequence) gives CDR1 LNHDA and CDR2 SQIVND. The junction carries 16 bases between V and J, which are trimmed by 7 bases and 7 bases respectively.

The sequenced material came from blood. The source of this sequence is a woman aged 45-65 years with Graves' ophthalmopathy. This sequence uses TRBV19 and TRBJ2-2; perhaps TRBD1 is the D gene, with 5 bases matching. The CDR3 reads CASNPRQSRGELFF. The DNA sequence reads TGTGCCAGTAACCCTCGACAGTCCCGCGGGGAGCTGTTTTTT.